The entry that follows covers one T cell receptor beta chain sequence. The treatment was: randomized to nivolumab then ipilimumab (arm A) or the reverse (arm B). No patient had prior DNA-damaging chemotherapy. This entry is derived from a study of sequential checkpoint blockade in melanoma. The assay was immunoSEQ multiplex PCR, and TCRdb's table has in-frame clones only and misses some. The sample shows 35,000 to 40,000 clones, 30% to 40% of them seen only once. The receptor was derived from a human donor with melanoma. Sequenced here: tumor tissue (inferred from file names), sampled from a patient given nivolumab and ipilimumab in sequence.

CDR3 DNA sequence: TGTGCCAGTAGACCCGGGGCAGGCTACGAGCAGTACTTC. Translated: CASRPGAGYEQYF. V and J are TRBV19 and TRBJ2-7; D could derive from TRBD1 or TRBD2 (5 bases each). Germline V CDR1 and CDR2: LNHDA, SQIVND (reference sequence). Trimming removed 6 bases from V and 3 bases from J, with 12 bases in between. The CDR3 consists of 13 residues.